This TCR beta chain was recovered during a study of cytomegalovirus exposure and HLA in healthy donors. The PCR used 60 Vbeta and 13 Jbeta primers. Data came from immunoSEQ multiplex PCR; TCRdb stores just in-frame clones and leaves some out. The sample has around 81,000 clones, less than 75% seen once. Study-wide results and caveats: Cytomegalovirus status was reportedly diagnosed by the classifier with high sensitivity and specificity. Likely technical artifact: a cluster of highly shared sequence variants. What TCR beta sequences reportedly achieved was accurate prediction of HLA-A and HLA-B alleles in most subjects. Rare TCR sequences predominated, though certain public TCRs were found in many donors.

V dropped 1 base and J dropped 1; count of bases not matched to a gene: 4. This CDR3 has 16 amino acids. Germline lookup yields CDR1 SGHVS and CDR2 FNYEAQ. As concerns this clone: Its antigen is not identified.

The sequence was obtained from a man in his thirties or forties in good health and CMV-seropositive. The chain employs TRBV7-6 and TRBJ1-2, with 9 bases fitting TRBD1. Sequenced: PBMCs. For the CDR3, the DNA is TGTGCCAGCAGCTTAGAAGCGGGACAGGGTAACTATGGCTACACCTTC. Protein: CASSLEAGQGNYGYTF.